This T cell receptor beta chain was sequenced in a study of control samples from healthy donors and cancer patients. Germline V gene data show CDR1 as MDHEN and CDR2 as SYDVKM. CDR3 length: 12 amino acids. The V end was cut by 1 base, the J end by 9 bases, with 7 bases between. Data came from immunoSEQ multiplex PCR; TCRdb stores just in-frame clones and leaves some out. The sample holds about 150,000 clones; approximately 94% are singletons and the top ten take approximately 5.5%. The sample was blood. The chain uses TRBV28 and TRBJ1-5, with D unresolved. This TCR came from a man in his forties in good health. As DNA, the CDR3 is TGTGCCAGCAGTTTATATACGGGGCCCCAGCATTTT. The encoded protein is CASSLYTGPQHF.